The next 29 T cell receptor beta chains were all read from a single sample in a study of T cell responses to AZD1222 COVID-19 vaccine (TCRdb year 2021). The sample's time point, from its label and the paper: baseline before first vaccination. Library preparation was by the immunoSEQ multiplex PCR assay. In TCRdb, the immuneACCESS table is reduced to in-frame sequences with V and J assigned. These tables do not hold every clone; where another copy was compared, an unresolved V gene accounts for under half, and the others remain unexplained. The sample table records over 100,000 clones; approximately 87% of these occur just once. 9% to 15% of the sample rests with the top ten. Specimen: peripheral blood, collected on day 0 of AZD1222 vaccination. These TCRs come from an adult in good health.

This chain links TRBV27 with TRBJ1-2, with 7 bases fitting TRBD1. With V trimmed by 8 bases and J by 4 bases, 10 bases remained unmatched. This CDR3 contains 14 residues. Germline loops: CDR1 MNHEY, CDR2 SMNVEV (reference sequence). The CDR3, as DNA: TGTGCCAGCGGGAGGGGGCGAGAGATCTATGGCTACACCTTC. This gives the protein CASGRGREIYGYTF.

J is TRBJ1-1 and V is TRBV7-9; 7 bases fit TRBD1. Germline V gene lookup returns CDR1 SEHNR and CDR2 FQNEAQ (reference sequence). CDR3 length equals 15 residues. Trimming took 5 bases from V and 2 from J; bases not matched to a gene: 8. The CDR3 loop is CASSRGQHLNTEAFF. For the CDR3, the DNA is TGTGCCAGCAGCAGGGGACAGCACCTTAACACTGAAGCTTTCTTT.

The chain employs TRBV6-1 and TRBJ2-3, with D uncertain. Germline-derived CDR1 and CDR2 are MNHNS and SASEGT. The CDR3 length is 13 residues. Between the trimmed V and J ends, which lost 2 bases and 7 bases, there was a span of 10 bases. The CDR3: CASSETVTNTQYF. The CDR3 DNA reads as TGTGCCAGCAGTGAAACGGTAACGAATACGCAGTATTTT.

Points on this clone: Germline is not matched at one junction end, which may reflect a read error. The chain has TRBV6-5 and TRBJ1-2; 10 bases are a match to TRBD1. This CDR3 spans 15 amino acids. Germline V gives CDR1 MNHEY, CDR2 SVGAGI. Here the CDR3 DNA reads TGTGCCAGTTATGACCGGGACAGGGGACGATATGGCCACACCTTC. It specifies CASYDRDRGRYGHTF.

The V call is TRBV24-1, the J call TRBJ2-2; D remains ambiguous. Per germline, CDR1 KGHDR and CDR2 SFDVKD. The CDR3 totals 15 residues. V lost 5 bases to trimming and J lost 4 bases, with 13 bases between them. The CDR3 here is CATSGSTDLTGELFF. The CDR3 DNA sequence: TGTGCCACCAGTGGCTCCACAGACCTCACCGGGGAGCTGTTTTTT.

The rearrangement uses TRBV5-8 and TRBJ1-4; 11 bases align to TRBD1. V shed 4 bases and J 2 bases; nucleotides not matched to a gene: 13. Germline CDR1 SGHTS, CDR2 YDEGEE. The length of the CDR3 is 19 residues. The CDR3 DNA reads TGTGCCAGCAGCCCACCGAGGGACAGGGGGAGGGCGACTAATGAAAAACTGTTTTTT. Translating it yields CASSPPRDRGRATNEKLFF.

V is TRBV5-5 and J is TRBJ1-5, with unresolved D. Germline assignment: CDR1 SGHKS and CDR2 YYEKEE (reference sequence). This CDR3 comprises 14 residues. V dropped 4 bases and J dropped 7 bases, with 15 bases sitting between them. In nucleotides, the CDR3 is TGTGCCAGCAGCCCCGCTATGGTGGGACAGCCCCAGCATTTT. Encoded protein: CASSPAMVGQPQHF.

The rearrangement joins TRBV18 to TRBJ2-2, with D possibly called TRBD1 or TRBD2 (5 bases each). The V gene's germline CDR1 is KGHSH and CDR2 LQKENI. Trimming removed 6 bases at V and 7 bases at J, with 15 bases between. The CDR3 contains 14 residues. In DNA form, the CDR3 reads TGTGCCAGCTCGTACGGGACCCTGGGCGGGGAGCTGTTTTTT. It yields the protein CASSYGTLGGELFF.

This sequence joins TRBV6-2 or TRBV6-3 and TRBJ2-5; 11 bases are shared with TRBD2. Germline CDR1 and CDR2: MNHEY and SVGEGT. V shed 0 bases, J shed 6 bases, and the junction held 6 bases outside the gene matches. This CDR3 is 16 amino acids long. In DNA form, the CDR3 reads TGTGCCAGCAGTTACTCGATAGCGGGAGGGCGACAGACCCAGTACTTC. Protein sequence: CASSYSIAGGRQTQYF.

The chain joins TRBV12-3 or TRBV12-4 to TRBJ1-4; TRBD1 might be the D (5 bases). Trimming took 5 bases from V and 8 from J, leaving 9 bases between them. The CDR3 runs 12 residues. The CDR3: CASSLGGEKLFF. CDR3 DNA: TGTGCCAGCAGTCTGGGGGGGGAAAAACTGTTTTTT.

This clone was seen once. The CDR3 loop is CASSPGVGGLNTGELFF. CDR3 coding DNA: TGTGCCAGCAGCCCCGGGGTGGGGGGTCTGAACACCGGGGAGCTGTTTTTT. The chain is built from TRBV7-8 and TRBJ2-2, with D maybe TRBD2 (6 bases). Germline V gene lookup returns CDR1 SGHVS and CDR2 FQNEAQ. The CDR3 loop spans 17 amino acids. V was clipped by 5 bases and J by 1 base, with 17 bases between them.

The gene calls are TRBV29-1 and TRBJ1-2; D unresolved. The germline gives CDR1 SQVTM, CDR2 ANQGSEA. The V end was cut by 4 bases, the J end by 1 base, with 7 bases between. This CDR3 is 12 amino acids long. CDR3 region: CSVVFSNYGYTF. CDR3 nucleotide sequence: TGCAGCGTTGTGTTCAGTAACTATGGCTACACCTTC.

The chain joins TRBV5-1 to TRBJ1-2; D is undetermined. V shed 1 base and J shed 2 bases, with 12 bases lying between them. From germline, CDR1 is SGHRS and CDR2 YFSETQ. The CDR3 has 15 amino acids. The CDR3: CASSLTTGTNYGYTF. In nucleotides, the CDR3 is TGCGCCAGCAGCTTGACCACGGGTACAAACTATGGCTACACCTTC.

V and J are TRBV2 and TRBJ1-2; D might be TRBD1 (5 bases). The germline gives CDR1 SNHLY, CDR2 FYNNEI. V was shortened by 2 bases and J by 7 bases, with 17 bases between the two germline ends. This CDR3 region has 15 residues. The CDR3, as DNA: TGTGCCAGCAGTGAAACCAGGGAGGGATGGAGTGGCTACACCTTC. Translating it yields CASSETREGWSGYTF. Together with reference TRBV2 and TRBJ1-2, the CDR3 gives the full variable domain: EPEVTQTPSHQVTQMGQEVILRCVPISNHLYFYWYRQILGQKVEFLVSFYNNEISEKSEIFDDQFSVERPDGSNFTLKIRSTKLEDSAMYFCASSETREGWSGYTFGSGTRLTVV.

In regard to this clone: Other nucleotide sequences in the sample specify the same CDR3. This chain uses TRBV5-1 with TRBJ2-5; D is undetermined. Germline assignment: CDR1 SGHRS and CDR2 YFSETQ. V gave up 5 bases and J gave up 2 bases, with 10 bases separating them. The CDR3 spans 13 residues. The CDR3 nucleotides are TGCGCCAGCAGGGATGGGTCACAAGAGACCCAGTACTTC. This codes for CASRDGSQETQYF.

The chain combines TRBV6-5 with TRBJ2-5, with D perhaps TRBD1 or TRBD2 (5 bases each). The CDR3 is 14 amino acids. The germline gives CDR1 MNHEY, CDR2 SVGAGI. V was shortened by 4 bases and J by 4 bases, with 13 bases between the two germline ends. In DNA form, the CDR3 reads TGTGCCAGCAGTTGGCCGGGGCCAGGAGAGACCCAGTACTTC. Its protein is CASSWPGPGETQYF.

This chain links TRBV19 with TRBJ2-3; TRBD1 matches at 7 bases. Germline V gene sequence: CDR1 LNHDA, CDR2 SQIVND (reference sequence). CDR3 length: 15 amino acids. With 5 bases clipped from V and 2 bases from J, the junction kept 7 bases outside the gene matches. The CDR3 DNA sequence: TGTGCCAGTAGTTCTCGACAGGGCTACACAGATACGCAGTATTTT. Protein product: CASSSRQGYTDTQYF.

This clone was detected once. The J gene is TRBJ2-3, the V gene TRBV19, with 8 bases that match TRBD2. This CDR3 comprises 15 residues. The ends lost 2 bases at V and 3 bases at J; junction bases unmatched: 4. Germline V gene sequence: CDR1 LNHDA, CDR2 SQIVND (reference sequence). The CDR3 DNA sequence: TGTGCCAGTAGTATAAGCGGGAGTGGGACAGATACGCAGTATTTT. This codes for CASSISGSGTDTQYF.

The chain links TRBV24-1 to TRBJ2-3; the D gene is possibly TRBD2 (6 bases). Germline assignment: CDR1 KGHDR and CDR2 SFDVKD. This CDR3 has 15 amino acids. V lost 3 bases, J lost 4 bases, and 13 bases lay in between. CDR3 DNA: TGTGCCACCAGTGATCCCGGAGGGCCCTCAGATACGCAGTATTTT. Residues: CATSDPGGPSDTQYF.

This clone was counted once. The chain couples TRBV7-6 to TRBJ2-5; 7 bases fit TRBD2. J was trimmed by 5 bases and V by 5 bases; bases with no gene match: 11. The CDR3 loop spans 15 amino acids. Germline CDR1 is SGHVS and CDR2 is FNYEAQ. The CDR3 spells CASSVVGGEGETQYF. CDR3 sequence (DNA): TGTGCCAGCAGCGTAGTGGGAGGGGAGGGGGAGACCCAGTACTTC.

This clone occurred a few times. The chain carries TRBV20-1 and TRBJ1-2; the D is unclear. V was shortened by 3 bases and J by 4 bases, with 9 bases between the two germline ends. Germline CDR1 and CDR2: DFQATT and SNEGSKA (reference sequence). This CDR3 contains 12 residues. The CDR3 loop reads CSASAAGYGYTF. The CDR3 DNA follows: TGCAGTGCTAGTGCAGCAGGCTATGGCTACACCTTC.

As regards this clone: Distinct nucleotide sequences in the sample also encode this CDR3. V is TRBV5-6 and J is TRBJ1-2, with 7 bases fitting TRBD1. V trimming: 4 bases; J trimming: 2 bases; junction bases outside the gene matches: 5. The CDR3 is 14 amino acids. The germline V gene has CDR1 SGHDT and CDR2 YYEEEE. In nucleotides, the CDR3 is TGTGCCAGCAGCACTGCGGACAGGAACTATGGCTACACCTTC. Translated, it gives CASSTADRNYGYTF.

The chain joins TRBV9 to TRBJ2-1; D might be TRBD2 (5 bases). The germline gives CDR1 SGDLS, CDR2 YYNGEE. V was clipped by 3 bases and J by 3 bases, with 10 bases between them. CDR3 size: 14 residues. The CDR3 here is CASSADFLYNEQFF. Here the CDR3 DNA reads TGTGCCAGCAGCGCGGACTTCCTCTACAATGAGCAGTTCTTC.

The chain is built from TRBV3-1 (or the pseudogene TRBV3-2) and TRBJ2-6, with D possibly being TRBD1 (6 bases). The CDR3 has 21 amino acids. Germline loops: CDR1 LGHDT, CDR2 YNNKEL (reference sequence). Trimming removed 2 bases from V and 0 bases from J, with 23 bases in between. CDR3 residues: CASSQSRGLTGFDSGANVLTF. The CDR3 DNA follows: TGTGCCAGCAGCCAAAGCCGCGGTCTTACAGGGTTTGACTCTGGGGCCAACGTCCTGACTTTC.

This chain uses TRBV7-6 with TRBJ2-3; D is unresolved. Germline loops: CDR1 SGHVS, CDR2 FNYEAQ. The germline V and J ends were trimmed by 0 bases and 0 bases, with 7 bases remaining between them. The CDR3 has 15 residues. In nucleotides, the CDR3 is TGTGCCAGCAGCTTAGCGGGGTCTAGCACAGATACGCAGTATTTT. It encodes CASSLAGSSTDTQYF.

V is TRBV28 and J is TRBJ1-1; D ambiguous. Trimming took 5 bases from V and 6 from J, leaving 10 bases between them. Looked up from germline, CDR1 is MDHEN and CDR2 is SYDVKM. This CDR3 spans 12 amino acids. The CDR3 loop reads CASSRGLSEAFF. CDR3 nucleotides: TGTGCCAGCAGTCGCGGGCTTTCTGAAGCTTTCTTT.

The chain employs TRBV3-1 (or the pseudogene TRBV3-2) and TRBJ2-7; 14 bases are a match to TRBD2. With V trimmed by 5 bases and J by 0 bases, 12 bases remained unmatched. There are 19 residues in the CDR3. Looked up from germline, CDR1 is LGHDT and CDR2 is YNNKEL (reference sequence). Here the CDR3 DNA reads TGTGCCAGCAGCTTACCGACTAGCGGGAGGGCCCGGGGCTCCTACGAGCAGTACTTC. The encoded protein is CASSLPTSGRARGSYEQYF.

The chain is built from TRBV11-1 and TRBJ2-6; D is unclear. V was cut by 1 base and J by 3 bases, with 1 base left in between. There are 13 residues in the CDR3. Germline V gene data show CDR1 as SGHAT and CDR2 as FQDESV (reference sequence). In DNA form, the CDR3 reads TGTGCCAGCAGCTTAGGTGGGGCCAACGTCCTGACTTTC. It yields the protein CASSLGGANVLTF.

This chain uses TRBV2 with TRBJ1-4; D remains unclear. Trimming cost V 3 bases and J 7 bases, with 12 bases left between them. Germline CDR1 SNHLY, CDR2 FYNNEI. The CDR3 has 14 residues. CDR3 bases: TGTGCCAGCAGTGAGGGTCAGCCAGGTGAAAAACTGTTTTTT. Protein: CASSEGQPGEKLFF.